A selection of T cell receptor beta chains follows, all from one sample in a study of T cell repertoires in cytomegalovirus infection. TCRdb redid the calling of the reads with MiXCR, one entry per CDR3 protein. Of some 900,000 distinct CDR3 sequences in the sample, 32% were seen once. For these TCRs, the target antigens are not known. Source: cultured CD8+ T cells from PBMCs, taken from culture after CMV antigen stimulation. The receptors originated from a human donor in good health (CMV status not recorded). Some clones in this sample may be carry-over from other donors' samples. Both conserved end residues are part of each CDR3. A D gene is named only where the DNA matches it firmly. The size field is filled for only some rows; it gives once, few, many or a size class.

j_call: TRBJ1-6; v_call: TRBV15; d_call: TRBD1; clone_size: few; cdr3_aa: CATSSARDSQRGDSPLHF; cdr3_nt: TGTGCCACCAGCAGCGCCCGGGACAGCCAAAGGGGTGATTCACCCCTCCACTTT
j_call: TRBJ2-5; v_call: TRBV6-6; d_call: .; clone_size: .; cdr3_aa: CASSLTDREKQETQYF; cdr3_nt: TGTGCCAGCAGTCTCACCGACCGGGAAAAGCAAGAGACCCAGTACTTC
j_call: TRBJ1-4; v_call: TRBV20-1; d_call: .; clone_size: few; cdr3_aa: CSARDLGRDEKLFF; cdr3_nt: TGCAGTGCTAGAGATCTCGGTAGGGATGAAAAACTGTTTTTT
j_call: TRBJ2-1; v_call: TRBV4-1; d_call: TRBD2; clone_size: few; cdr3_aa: CASSHVGGDEQFF; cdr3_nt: TGCGCCAGCAGCCATGTCGGGGGGGATGAGCAGTTCTTC
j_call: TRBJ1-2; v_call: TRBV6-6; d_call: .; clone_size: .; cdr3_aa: CASRGRVSVMGDYTF; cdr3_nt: TGTGCCAGCAGGGGCAGGGTATCAGTAATGGGAGACTACACCTTC
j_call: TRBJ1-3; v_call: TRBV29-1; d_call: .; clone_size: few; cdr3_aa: CSVPGAGNTIYF; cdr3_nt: TGCAGCGTTCCCGGGGCTGGAAACACCATATATTTT
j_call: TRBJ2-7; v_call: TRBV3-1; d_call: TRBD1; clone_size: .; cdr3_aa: CASSQERLGTGIEQYF; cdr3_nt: TGTGCCAGCAGCCAAGAAAGGCTCGGGACAGGGATCGAGCAGTACTTC
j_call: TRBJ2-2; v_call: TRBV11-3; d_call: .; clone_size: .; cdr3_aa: CASSLPGANSAGKLFF; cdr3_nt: TGTGCCAGCAGCTTACCGGGGGCGAATTCAGCCGGGAAGCTGTTTTTT
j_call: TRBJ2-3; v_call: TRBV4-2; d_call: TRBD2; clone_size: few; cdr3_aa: CASSPETSGGPDTQYF; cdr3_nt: TGTGCCAGCAGCCCGGAGACTAGCGGGGGGCCAGATACGCAGTATTTT
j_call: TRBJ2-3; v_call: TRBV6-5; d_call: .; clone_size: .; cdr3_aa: CASSYLGGPDTQYF; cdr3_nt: TGTGCCAGCAGTTACCTGGGGGGCCCAGATACGCAGTATTTT
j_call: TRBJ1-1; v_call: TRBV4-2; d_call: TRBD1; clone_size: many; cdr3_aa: CASSQDRTGGNTEAFF; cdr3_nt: TGTGCCAGCAGCCAAGATAGGACAGGGGGGAACACTGAAGCTTTCTTT
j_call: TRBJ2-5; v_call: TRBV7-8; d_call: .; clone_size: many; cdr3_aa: CASSLDTQYQTQYF; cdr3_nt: TGTGCCAGCAGCCTCGACACCCAATATCAGACCCAGTACTTC
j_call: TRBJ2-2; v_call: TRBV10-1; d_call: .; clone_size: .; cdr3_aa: CASSESSRDGELFF; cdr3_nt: TGCGCCAGCAGTGAGTCCAGTCGTGACGGGGAGCTGTTTTTT
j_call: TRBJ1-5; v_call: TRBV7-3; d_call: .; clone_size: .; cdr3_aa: CASSPEGGPDQPQHF; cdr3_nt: TGTGCCAGCAGCCCCGAGGGCGGCCCGGATCAGCCCCAGCATTTT
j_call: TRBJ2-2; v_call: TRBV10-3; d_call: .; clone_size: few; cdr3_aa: CAISVSQGPQAGELFF; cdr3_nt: TGTGCCATCAGTGTTTCTCAGGGGCCTCAGGCCGGGGAGCTGTTTTTT
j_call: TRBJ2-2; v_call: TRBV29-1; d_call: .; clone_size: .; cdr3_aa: CSVDMDTGELFF; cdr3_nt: TGCAGCGTTGACATGGACACCGGGGAGCTGTTTTTT
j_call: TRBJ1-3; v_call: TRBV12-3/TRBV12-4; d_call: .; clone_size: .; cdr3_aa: CASSSGDLYF; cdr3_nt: TGTGCCAGTTCCTCGGGGGACTTATATTTT
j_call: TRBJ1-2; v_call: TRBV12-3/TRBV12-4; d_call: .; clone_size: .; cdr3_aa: CASSSGGEDYGYTF; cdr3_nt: TGTGCCAGCAGCTCCGGGGGGGAGGACTATGGCTACACCTTC
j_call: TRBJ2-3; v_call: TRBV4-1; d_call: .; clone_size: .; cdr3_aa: CASSQPTGNTQYF; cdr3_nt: TGCGCCAGCAGCCAACCCACAGGGAATACGCAGTATTTT
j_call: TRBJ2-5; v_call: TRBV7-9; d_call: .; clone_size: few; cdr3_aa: CASSLVSRGETQYF; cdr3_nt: TGTGCCAGCAGCTTAGTCAGCAGGGGAGAGACCCAGTACTTC
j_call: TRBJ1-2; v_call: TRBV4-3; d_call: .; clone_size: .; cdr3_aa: CASSPGSAEVYGYTF; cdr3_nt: TGCGCCAGCAGCCCCGGAAGTGCAGAAGTCTATGGCTACACCTTC
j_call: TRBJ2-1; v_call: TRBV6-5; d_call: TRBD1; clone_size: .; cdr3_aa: CASSYMGQSGQFF; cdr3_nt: TGTGCCAGCAGTTACATGGGACAGTCGGGACAGTTCTTC
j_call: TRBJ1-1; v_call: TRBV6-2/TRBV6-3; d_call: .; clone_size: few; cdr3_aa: CASSSEGWGAEAFF; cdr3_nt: TGTGCCAGCAGTAGCGAGGGATGGGGCGCTGAAGCTTTCTTT
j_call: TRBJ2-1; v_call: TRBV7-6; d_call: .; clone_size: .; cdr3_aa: CASSLEPDEQFF; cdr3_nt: TGTGCCAGCAGCCTAGAGCCAGATGAGCAGTTCTTC
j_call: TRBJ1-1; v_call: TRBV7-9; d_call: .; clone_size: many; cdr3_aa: CASSSGRGTEAFF; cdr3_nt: TGTGCCAGCAGCTCCGGCCGGGGGACTGAAGCTTTCTTT
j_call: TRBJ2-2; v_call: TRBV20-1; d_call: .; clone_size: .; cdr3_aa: CSAGTKAANTGELFF; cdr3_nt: TGCAGTGCTGGGACGAAGGCCGCGAACACCGGGGAGCTGTTTTTT
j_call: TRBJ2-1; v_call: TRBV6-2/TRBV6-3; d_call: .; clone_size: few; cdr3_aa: CASLPGSNNEQFF; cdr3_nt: TGTGCCAGCCTCCCGGGCAGTAACAATGAGCAGTTCTTC
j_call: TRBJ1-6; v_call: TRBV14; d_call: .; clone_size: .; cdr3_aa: CASSQEVDTGSLHF; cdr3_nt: TGTGCCAGCAGCCAAGAGGTGGATACAGGTTCCCTCCACTTT
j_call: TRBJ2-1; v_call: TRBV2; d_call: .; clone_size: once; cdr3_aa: CASRETGSYNEQFF; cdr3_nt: TGTGCCAGCAGAGAAACAGGGAGCTACAATGAGCAGTTCTTC
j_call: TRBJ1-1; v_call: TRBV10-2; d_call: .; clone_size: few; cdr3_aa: CASSESQGRGDTEAFF; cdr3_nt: TGCGCCAGCAGTGAGTCGCAGGGGCGAGGGGACACTGAAGCTTTCTTT
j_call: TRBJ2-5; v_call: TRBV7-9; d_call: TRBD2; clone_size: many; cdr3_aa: CASSHYSGGPLGETQYF; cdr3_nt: TGTGCCAGCAGTCACTATAGCGGGGGGCCGCTCGGTGAGACCCAGTACTTC
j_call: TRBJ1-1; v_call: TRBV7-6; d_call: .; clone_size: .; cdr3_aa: CASTPTRGNTEAFF; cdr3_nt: TGTGCCAGCACCCCAACCAGGGGGAACACTGAAGCTTTCTTT
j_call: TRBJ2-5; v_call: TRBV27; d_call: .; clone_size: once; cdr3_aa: CASSLSGVKYQETQYF; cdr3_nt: TGTGCCAGCAGTTTATCGGGGGTTAAGTACCAAGAGACCCAGTACTTC
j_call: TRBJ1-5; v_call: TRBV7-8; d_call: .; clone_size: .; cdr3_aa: CASSLESSDTQHF; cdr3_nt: TGTGCCAGCAGCTTAGAATCCTCAGATACGCAGCATTTT
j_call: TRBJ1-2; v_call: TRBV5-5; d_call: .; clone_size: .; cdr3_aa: CASSLGDTANYGYTF; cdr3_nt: TGTGCCAGCAGCTTGGGGGACACTGCTAACTATGGCTACACCTTC
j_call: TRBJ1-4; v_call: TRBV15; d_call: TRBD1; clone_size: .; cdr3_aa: CATSRADRGNEKLFF; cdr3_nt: TGTGCCACCAGCAGAGCCGACAGGGGGAATGAAAAACTGTTTTTT
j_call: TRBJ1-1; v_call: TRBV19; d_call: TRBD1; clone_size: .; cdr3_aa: CASSETGDYTEAFF; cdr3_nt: TGTGCCAGTAGCGAAACAGGGGATTACACTGAAGCTTTCTTT
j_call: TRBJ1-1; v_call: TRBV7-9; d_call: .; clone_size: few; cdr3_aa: CASSLVSPGAFF; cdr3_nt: TGTGCCAGCAGCTTAGTATCCCCTGGGGCTTTCTTT
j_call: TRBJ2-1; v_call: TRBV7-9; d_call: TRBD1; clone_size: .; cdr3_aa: CASSLTGERNEQFF; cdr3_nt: TGTGCCAGCAGCTTGACAGGGGAGCGGAATGAGCAGTTCTTC
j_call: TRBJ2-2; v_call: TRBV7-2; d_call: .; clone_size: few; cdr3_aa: CASSPRYGELFF; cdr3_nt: TGTGCCAGCAGCCCCAGGTACGGGGAGCTGTTTTTT
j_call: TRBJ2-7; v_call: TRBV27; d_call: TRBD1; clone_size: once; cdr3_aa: CASSPQGQGYYEQYF; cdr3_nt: TGTGCCAGCAGTCCACAGGGACAGGGGTATTACGAGCAGTACTTC
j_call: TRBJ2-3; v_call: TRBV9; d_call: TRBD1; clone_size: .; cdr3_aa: CASSVGDRVTDTQYF; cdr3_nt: TGTGCCAGCAGCGTAGGGGACAGAGTCACAGATACGCAGTATTTT
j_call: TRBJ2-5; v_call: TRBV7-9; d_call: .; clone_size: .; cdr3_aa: CASSPRSSGPQETQYF; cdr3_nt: TGTGCCAGCAGCCCCCGGTCGTCGGGGCCCCAAGAGACCCAGTACTTC
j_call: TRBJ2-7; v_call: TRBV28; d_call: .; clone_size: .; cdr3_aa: CASSLVRELGYEQYF; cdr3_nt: TGTGCCAGCAGTTTAGTTCGAGAGCTCGGGTACGAGCAGTACTTC
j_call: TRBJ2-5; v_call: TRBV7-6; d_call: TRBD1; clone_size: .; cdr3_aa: CASSSTGGDETQYF; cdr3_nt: TGTGCCAGCAGCTCTACAGGGGGCGACGAGACCCAGTACTTC
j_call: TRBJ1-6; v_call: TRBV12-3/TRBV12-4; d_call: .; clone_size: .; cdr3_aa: CASSRYIISYNSPLHF; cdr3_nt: TGTGCCAGCAGTCGATACATTATCTCCTATAATTCACCCCTCCACTTT